This T cell receptor (beta chain) was found in a study of CD8 T cells in ankylosing spondylitis. Comment on this clonotype: The target antigen is unknown.

A single record per CDR3 protein comes from TCRdb applying MiXCR to the 5' RACE reads. The sample lists about 420,000 distinct CDR3 sequences, around 24% occurring once. Study-wide points: Seemingly distinctive of ankylosing spondylitis blood was a TCR beta motif formed by eight highly homologous variants.

Germline CDR1 reads LGHDT; CDR2 reads YNNKEL (reference sequence). The CDR3 loop spans 16 amino acids. Trimming pared 4 bases from V and 3 bases from J, leaving 19 bases between. V and J are TRBV3-1 and TRBJ2-7, with D tentatively TRBD2 (6 bases). The receptor comes from a male donor with ankylosing spondylitis. The sequencing sample was made of blood, either unsorted or a sorted T cell fraction (not recorded which). The CDR3 protein is CASSRRGSGQNYEQYF. The CDR3 bases are TGTGCCAGCAGCCGCCGGGGTAGCGGACAAAACTACGAGCAGTACTTC.